This T cell receptor (beta chain) was documented in a study of CD8 T cells in ankylosing spondylitis. Findings of the study overall: Ankylosing spondylitis blood appeared to be characterized by a TCR beta motif of several highly homologous variants. Reactive arthritis synovial fluid and blood were previously reported to contain some motif variants.

This clonotype was observed a few times. What it binds is unknown. Germline CDR1 reads MGHDK; CDR2 reads SYGVNS. The germline V and J ends were trimmed by 7 bases and 0 bases, with 9 bases remaining between them. This CDR3 comprises 13 residues. Library preparation for TCR beta used quantitative 5'-RACE with molecular barcodes. TCRdb ran MiXCR on the 5' RACE reads and lists one entry per CDR3 protein. Here the sample spans some 330,000 distinct CDR3 sequences, around 7.6% being singletons. This chain links TRBV25-1 with TRBJ2-5; D is uncertain. Sequencing was performed on blood, either unsorted or a sorted T cell fraction (not recorded which). The sequence was collected from a male donor with ankylosing spondylitis. The CDR3 is CASMGNNQETQYF. The CDR3 nucleotides are TGTGCCAGCATGGGTAACAACCAAGAGACCCAGTACTTC.